Listed here is a single T cell receptor beta chain. Its antigen is not yet known. Within one base of it there is no much larger clone, and no base qualities were kept. Library method: the immunoSEQ multiplex PCR assay. A mixture of 60 forward primers for TCR Vbeta segments and 13 reverse primers for TCR Jbeta segments was used in the multiplex PCR. A multiplex PCR assay on genomic DNA amplified the CDR3 region of rearranged TCR beta genes. Amplified TCR beta libraries were sequenced as 87-base-pair reads on the Illumina HiSeq System. As for the authors' bioinformatics: A later analysis counted about 80 million unique TCR beta chains across the 500 to 850 repertoires, and roughly 9.9 million of these chains were shared by at least two donors. Raw reads were error-corrected and collapsed into unique sequences by a nearest-neighbor algorithm in which closely related sequences were merged to remove PCR and sequencing errors. To assign V, D and J gene segments, CDR3 sequences were aligned to IMGT reference sequences. For a sequence to be retained, a match of at least six nucleotides was required to both a V gene segment and a J gene segment. Rearrangements were classified as productive when the CDR3 lacked stop codons and remained in frame with V and J, and all other rearrangements were classified as non-productive. Following IMGT convention, CDR3 was defined as the stretch from the second conserved V-encoded cysteine up to the conserved J-encoded phenylalanine. The earlier analysis of about 530 of the donors excluded any sequence lacking an unambiguous match to a single V gene segment. In an earlier analysis of a few hundred of the donors, V segments were called functional above 56.7% productive rearrangements and were called segregating when the between-donor standard deviation exceeded 5%. A statistical classification framework was developed to diagnose cytomegalovirus status using the catalog of TCR beta chain sequences. A later analysis assigned V and J genes by comparing TCR nucleotide sequences with IMGT/GENE-DB human TR gene sequences. The TCRdist pipeline was used in a later analysis to assign CDR3 sequences and most-parsimonious VDJ recombination scenarios. In a later analysis, each TCR beta chain was defined by its CDR3 amino acid sequence together with its V-gene family, and reads lacking a unique V-gene family were excluded. In a later analysis, some 600 highly shared, low-generation-probability nucleotide sequences were removed to address suspected cross-contamination and a sequencing artifact. In a later analysis, a clonal expansion index for each public chain was calculated from normalized within-repertoire ranks of inferred template counts. In a later analysis, generation probabilities were computed with a VDJ recombination model fitted to out-of-frame rearrangements, and the resulting probabilities were checked against IGoR. Hypergeometric tests were used in a later analysis to score TCR-TCR, TCR-HLA and TCR-CMV co-occurrence, with a repertoire-size bias correction applied to the TCR pairs. In a later analysis, false discovery rates were estimated by permuting HLA or CMV assignments 20 times. A later analysis grouped co-occurring TCRs with DBSCAN, adding TCRdist sequence similarity when clustering within HLA-allele-positive subsets. For co-occurrence clustering, repertoires with fewer than 30,000 or more than 120,000 public chains were excluded, along with roughly 5 repertoires with anomalous nucleotide sharing. Imported from immuneACCESS, the table was reduced by TCRdb to in-frame sequences with V and J called. These copies leave out some clones; in studies compared against another copy, an unresolved V gene accounts for under half, and the cause of the remainder is not known. V, J and clone size derive from that table, while D and trimming were established from the DNA sequence. The sample table holds 180,000 or so clones, of which approximately 79% were seen once. Jointly, the top ten make up over 12% of the sample.

In total, just over 650 healthy bone marrow donors made up the cohort. Cohort members were all nominally healthy when sampled, although unrecorded immune exposures were likely present. The donor was CMV seropositive and belonged to the group of more than 250 seropositive cohort members. A peripheral blood sample was collected from each donor, and TCR beta sequencing was performed on peripheral blood mononuclear cells. Genomic DNA extraction from the blood cell samples was performed with the Qiagen DNeasy Blood Extraction Kit. The data were taken from a study of cytomegalovirus exposure and HLA in healthy donors (dated by TCRdb to about 2017). The study in broad terms: According to an earlier analysis of 450 to 650 of the donors, about 179 million T cells yielded some 110 million unique TCR beta sequences and 276 Gb of sequence data. An early release covering about 600 HLA-typed donors comprised about 290 gigabases of sequencing data and around 85 million unique TCR sequences. Of the roughly 400 genotyped donors, 81% were placed in the genetic ancestry cluster associated with self-reported Caucasian donors. The study was designed to test whether signatures of past pathogen exposure could be identified by cataloging public T cell receptors. The study used immunosequencing to profile the T cell repertoires of some 600 subjects and linked those repertoires to cytomegalovirus serostatus. A separate validation cohort of 100 to 150 different subjects was used in addition to the roughly 670-subject first cohort. High-throughput TCR immunosequencing, statistical association of individual TCRs with disease status, and machine learning were combined to predict cytomegalovirus infection status. A later analysis re-analyzed previously published TCR beta repertoires from hundreds of donors and added high-resolution HLA genotyping to study TCR occurrence patterns. In the later analysis, no new phenotypic data were used to find candidate immune exposures; instead, reliance was placed on TCR beta sequences and their occurrence across donors. To decide whether each TCR beta V gene segment behaved as functional or pseudogenic, an earlier analysis of some 600 of the donors relied on high-throughput TCR beta sequencing. Alongside the repertoire data, information on donor age, sex, ethnicity and CMV serostatus was compiled. Genome-wide SNP genotypes for about three fifths of the roughly 700 donors were used in a later genetic analysis, which treated that subset as a discovery cohort. Every repertoire in the discovery cohort had been generated on one and the same sequencing platform. HLA typing included class I and class II loci at four-digit resolution. Typing coverage varied by locus: roughly 620-630 donors for A, B, C, DRB1 and DQB1; about 520 for DQA1; 606 for DPA1; about 450 for DPB1. About five DR-DQ haplotypes were handled as single units for association and clustering, since linkage in the cohort was strong. Among around 400 genotyped donors of the cohort, an average of about 220,000 unique TCR beta nucleotide sequences was sequenced per donor, of which about 18% were non-productive.

Results and caveats for the whole study, not just this receptor: A further reported finding was that TCR beta sequences accurately predicted the HLA-A and HLA-B alleles for most subjects in the first cohort. In a later analysis, several top co-occurrence clusters were reported to appear linked to parvovirus B19, influenza, CMV and Epstein-Barr virus. Across donors, most TCR sequences were observed very rarely, whereas some public TCRs were present in many individuals. Some IMGT-functional V segments, including TRBV6-2 and TRBV6-3, could not be told apart with the 87-base-pair reads, so those segments were excluded. Linkage disequilibrium might explain the correlated functional status among segregating V segments, but an unknown experimental factor could not be excluded. A group of highly shared sequence variants was considered likely to be a technical artifact of the sequencing pipeline. The only immune exposure information available for the cohort was CMV serostatus. When HLA alleles, especially DR and DQ, strongly co-occurred, TCR associations were difficult to assign to individual alleles. Presence/absence analyses assumed roughly uniform sequencing depth across donors, an assumption that may not hold. Cytomegalovirus status was reported to be diagnosed by the classifier with high specificity and sensitivity in both the original and validation cohorts. In a later analysis, most CMV-associated TCR beta chains were found to appear HLA-restricted, with HLA associations seemingly driven largely by CMV exposure. Three of the identified cytomegalovirus-associated TCR beta chains were confirmed in vitro to be specific for cytomegalovirus antigens. According to a later genetic analysis, donors in an Asian-associated ancestry cluster had fewer N-insertions in productive TCRs than the approximately 650-donor mean. V-gene and J-gene trimming of TCR beta chains was associated with a missense DCLRE1C variant in a later genetic analysis, and the association was replicated in an independent cohort. In the study, around 150 TCR beta chains were listed as associated with cytomegalovirus. Broadly in line with IMGT annotations, most TCR beta V segments showed up in productive rearrangements about 87% or about 30% of the time in an earlier analysis of several hundred of the donors. Because some donors lacked HLA typing at each locus, the association tests relied only on the typed subset. According to the authors, the approach could potentially be generalized to other disease states and immunological phenotypes. Only TCR beta chains were sequenced in this cohort, and the absence of alpha or paired-chain data limited detectable features. In a later analysis, HLA-associated TCR beta chains were found to be more clonally expanded and to have lower generation probabilities than equally common non-associated chains. Some 16 rarely observed V segments, including chromosome 9 orphons, were excluded from the earlier analysis of approximately 500 of the donors because counts were too low. According to a later analysis, TCR association rates differed among HLA loci, with DRB1 alleles showing the most associated TCRs and HLA-C alleles showing the fewest. A later analysis associated about 17,000 TCR beta sequences with specific HLA alleles at a false discovery rate of 0.05.

The CDR3 starts with the cysteine, ends with the phenylalanine, and has 14 residues. Here the CDR3 DNA is all that survives: 42 bases in frame from base 1. From a lookup of the germline V gene, CDR1 and CDR2 are SGHVS and FNYEAQ. Trimmed from V: 1 base; trimmed from J: 5 bases; junction bases lacking a gene match: 2. This receptor was obtained from a man aged 45-65 years in good health and CMV-seropositive. Material: PBMCs. The chain uses TRBV7-6 and TRBJ1-1; 9 bases in the middle match TRBD1. In nucleotides, the sequence is TGTGCCAGCAGCTTAGGCGGACAGGGGACTGAAGCTTTCTTT. It codes for CASSLGGQGTEAFF.